This T cell receptor (beta chain) was observed in a study of beta chain features in type 1 diabetes. Across the whole study: Over all samples combined, 107,917,701 sorted cells were examined.

Trimming left V 7 bases short and J 6 bases short, with 18 bases between. The CDR3 loop spans 15 amino acids. Germline V gives CDR1 SNHLY, CDR2 FYNNEI. About this clone: Its antigen is as yet unknown. The sample holds other DNA sequences that translate to the same CDR3.

Findings and caveats of the study: Any role of HLA type in TCRB rearrangement remained unresolved here. TCRB CDR3s were moderately but significantly shorter in Type 1 diabetes patients in all four CD4+ subsets. Comparison showed that naive, central memory and Treg TCRB repertoires appeared more similar among patients than among healthy donors.

TCRB transcripts that were expressed got sequenced, as all of the isolated RNA had been reverse transcribed. Profiled with immunoSEQ multiplex PCR; TCRdb holds only in-frame clones, not every one. The sample records roughly 330,000 clones, more than 9.5% being singletons. The sample taken for sequencing was naive CD4+ T cells from blood. The chain carries TRBV2 and TRBJ2-2; D may be TRBD2 (6 bases). This clonotype was obtained from a woman aged 30 to 39 in good health. The CDR3 nucleotides are TGTGCCAGCACAAAATCAACTAGCTGGTCCGGGGAGCTGTTTTTT. It specifies CASTKSTSWSGELFF.